This T cell receptor (beta chain) was obtained from a study of Ad26.COV2.S vaccination and SARS-CoV-2 variants. TCRdb's table, derived via immunoSEQ multiplex PCR, lists solely in-frame clones and lacks some. This sample has 380,000 or so clones, with roughly 91% found just once. Treatment in this sample: some 20 received Ad26.COV2.S at low or high dose, single or two shots; 5 received placebo; per-sample allocation not given. Day 63 following the first vaccine or placebo injection was when the samples were taken. Trimming took off 4 bases at V and 4 bases at J, with 17 bases between the two ends. Germline CDR1 reads SGHKS; CDR2 reads YYEKEE (reference sequence). The CDR3 contains 15 residues.

Source: peripheral blood, taken in a trial of Ad26.COV2.S vaccine versus placebo. V gene TRBV5-5 combines with J gene TRBJ1-2; D is unresolved. The TCR was taken from a person aged 18-60 years who received the Ad26.COV2.S COVID-19 vaccine or a placebo. Here the CDR3 reads CASSVTPIILYGYTF. CDR3 nucleotides: TGTGCCAGCAGCGTCACGCCAATCATCCTCTATGGCTACACCTTC.